This TCR beta chain was observed in a study of blood T cell repertoires in COVID-19. Study-level background: The United States, Italy and Spain supplied acute and convalescent COVID-19 samples. Sample material is recorded as cDNA or gDNA derived from T cells, B-cell-depleted T cells, or PBMCs.

Germline values: CDR1 SGHAT, CDR2 FQDESV (reference sequence). V was clipped by 5 bases and J by 6 bases; unmatched bases: 6. CDR3 size: 15 residues. In the original workflow: Amplifying reference gene primers gave estimates of nucleated cell counts. Clones were read by immunoSEQ multiplex PCR, and TCRdb kept only the in-frame ones, dropping some. V and J calls and clone size are as listed in that table; D and trimming were resolved from the DNA. The sample has approximately 200,000 clones; roughly 85% are singletons. This clone turned up a few times. The V and J genes are TRBV11-1 and TRBJ2-2, with 10 bases fitting TRBD1. The receptor was isolated from a young woman with acute or convalescent COVID-19. The specimen was peripheral blood. CDR3 loop: CASSPDRGRAGELFF. In DNA form, the CDR3 reads TGTGCCAGCAGCCCAGACAGGGGGCGGGCCGGGGAGCTGTTTTTT.